This T cell receptor (beta chain) is drawn from a study of regulatory T cells in long-lasting Graves disease. Libraries of TCR beta came from iRepertoire HTBI primers plus Arm-PCR of CDR3 regions. Authors' methods: Identification of gene segments yielded more than 60 TRBV and more than eleven TRBJ across samples. A single record per CDR3 protein comes from TCRdb applying MiXCR to the multiplex PCR reads. The V and J calls follow TCRdb's processing rather than the paper's. The table lists roughly 400,000 distinct CDR3 sequences, about 15% of them singletons. Time point given: newly diagnosed GD, antithyroid drugs for less than 3 months. Following extraction of RNA from PBMCs, that RNA was used to make the TCR library. Per germline, CDR1 SNHLY and CDR2 FYNNEI. The CDR3 has 16 amino acids. The V segment lost 6 bases and the J segment 3 bases; nucleotides outside the gene matches: 11. This clonotype has ten or more counts.

The sample also formed part of further work on T cells in Graves' hyperthyroidism and ophthalmopathy. As that report states: An absence of ophthalmopathy progression within 18 months meant stable Graves' hyperthyroidism. During a first-round RT-PCR of the TCR CDR3, the HTBI primer set was used.

The chain employs TRBV2 and TRBJ2-1; TRBD2 agrees at 7 bases. This sample comprised peripheral blood mononuclear cells (PBMCs), obtained at new diagnosis, from a patient treated with antithyroid drugs. The receptor was derived from a middle-aged woman with Graves disease. Here the CDR3 reads CASSKVLAESYNEQFF. In DNA form, the CDR3 reads TGTGCCAGCAGCAAAGTGCTAGCGGAGAGCTACAATGAGCAGTTCTTC.